Reported below is one TCR beta chain. What it binds is not known. It was with 60 Vbeta and 13 Jbeta primers that the PCR ran. The repertoire was sequenced with immunoSEQ multiplex PCR; TCRdb's copy has only in-frame clones and lacks some. The sample includes about 140,000 clones, around four fifths seen only once; the top ten take around 1.3%. The data were taken from a study of cytomegalovirus exposure and HLA in healthy donors. The CDR3 covers 15 residues. V shed 0 bases and J shed 8 bases, with 11 bases lying between them. CDR1 is MGHRA and CDR2 is YSYEKL in the germline V gene. Study-wide findings and caveats: V- and J-gene trimming of TCR beta was linked (in a later analysis) to a missense DCLRE1C variant.

The sequenced sample consisted of PBMCs. This TCR came from a male donor in good health and CMV-seropositive. V gene TRBV4-1 combines with J gene TRBJ1-6; D is undetermined. The CDR3 nucleotides are TGCGCCAGCAGCCAAGAAGCATACGGGGATTCACCCCTCCACTTT. Translated: CASSQEAYGDSPLHF.